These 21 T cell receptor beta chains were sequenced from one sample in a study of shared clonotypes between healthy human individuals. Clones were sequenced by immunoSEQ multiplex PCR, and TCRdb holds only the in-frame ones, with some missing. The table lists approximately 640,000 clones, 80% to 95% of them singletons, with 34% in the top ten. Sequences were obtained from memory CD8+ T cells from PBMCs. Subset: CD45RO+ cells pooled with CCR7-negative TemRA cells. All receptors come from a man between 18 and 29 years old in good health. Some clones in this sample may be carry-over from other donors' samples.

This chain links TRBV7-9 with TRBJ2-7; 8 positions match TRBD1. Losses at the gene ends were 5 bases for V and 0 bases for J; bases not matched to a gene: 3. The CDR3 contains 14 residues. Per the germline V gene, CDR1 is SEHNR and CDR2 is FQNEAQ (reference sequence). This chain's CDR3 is CASSPGQVSYEQYF. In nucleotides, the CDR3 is TGTGCCAGCAGCCCGGGACAGGTCTCCTACGAGCAGTACTTC.

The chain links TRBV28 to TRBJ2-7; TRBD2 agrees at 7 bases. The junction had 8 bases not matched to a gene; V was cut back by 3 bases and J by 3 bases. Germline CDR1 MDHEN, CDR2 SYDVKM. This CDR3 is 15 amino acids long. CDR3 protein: CASSLGRETFYEQYF. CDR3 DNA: TGTGCCAGCAGTTTGGGGCGGGAGACTTTCTACGAGCAGTACTTC.

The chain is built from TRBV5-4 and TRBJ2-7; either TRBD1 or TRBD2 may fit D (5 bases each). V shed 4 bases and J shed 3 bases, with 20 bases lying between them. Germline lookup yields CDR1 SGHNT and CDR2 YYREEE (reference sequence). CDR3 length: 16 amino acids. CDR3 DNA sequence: TGTGCCAGCAGCCCAAATCAGGGACCCCTTTTCTACGAGCAGTACTTC. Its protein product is CASSPNQGPLFYEQYF.

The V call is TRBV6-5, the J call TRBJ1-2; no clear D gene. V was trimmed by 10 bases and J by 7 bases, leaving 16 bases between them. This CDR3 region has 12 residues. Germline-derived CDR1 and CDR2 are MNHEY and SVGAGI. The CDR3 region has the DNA TGTGCCACCAGGCCAGCCGGAGGTGGCTACACCTTC. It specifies CATRPAGGGYTF.

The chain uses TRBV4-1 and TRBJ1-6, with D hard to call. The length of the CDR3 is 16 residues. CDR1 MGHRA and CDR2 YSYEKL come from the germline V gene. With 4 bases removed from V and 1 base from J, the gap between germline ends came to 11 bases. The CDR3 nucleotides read TGCGCCAGCAGCCCCCATCGAGGGTCCTATAATTCACCCCTCCACTTT. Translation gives CASSPHRGSYNSPLHF.

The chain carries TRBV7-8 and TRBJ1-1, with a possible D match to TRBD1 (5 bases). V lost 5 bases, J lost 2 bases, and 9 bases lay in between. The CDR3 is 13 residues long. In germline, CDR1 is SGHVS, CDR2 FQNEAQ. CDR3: CASSPTVNTEAFF. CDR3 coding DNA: TGTGCCAGCAGCCCGACAGTTAACACTGAAGCTTTCTTT.

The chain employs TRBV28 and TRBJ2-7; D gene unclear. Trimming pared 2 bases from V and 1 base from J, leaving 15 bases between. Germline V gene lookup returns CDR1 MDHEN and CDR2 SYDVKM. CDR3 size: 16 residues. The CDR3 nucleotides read TGTGCCAGCAGTTTAGCGATAGGCTCGATATCCTACGAGCAGTACTTC. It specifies CASSLAIGSISYEQYF.

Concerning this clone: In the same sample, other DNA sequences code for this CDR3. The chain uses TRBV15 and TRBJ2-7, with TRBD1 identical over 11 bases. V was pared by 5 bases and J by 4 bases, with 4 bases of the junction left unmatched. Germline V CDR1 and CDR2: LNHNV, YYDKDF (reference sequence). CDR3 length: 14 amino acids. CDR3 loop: CATSRGQGAYEQYF. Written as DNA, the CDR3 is TGTGCCACCAGCCGCGGACAGGGGGCTTACGAGCAGTACTTC.

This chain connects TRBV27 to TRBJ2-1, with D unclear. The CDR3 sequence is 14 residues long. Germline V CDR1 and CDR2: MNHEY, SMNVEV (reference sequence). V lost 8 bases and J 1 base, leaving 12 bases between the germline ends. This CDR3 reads CASRIGGSYNEQFF. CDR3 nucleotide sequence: TGTGCCAGCCGCATCGGTGGGTCCTACAATGAGCAGTTCTTC.

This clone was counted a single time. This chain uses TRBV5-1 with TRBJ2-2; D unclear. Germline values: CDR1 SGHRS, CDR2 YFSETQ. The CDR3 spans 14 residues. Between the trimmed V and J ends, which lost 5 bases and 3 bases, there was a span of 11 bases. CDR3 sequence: CASSPRPDTGELFF. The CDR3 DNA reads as TGCGCCAGCAGTCCTAGACCGGACACCGGGGAGCTGTTTTTT.

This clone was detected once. DNA for the CDR3: TGTGCCATCAGTGAGGGACAGGGTGGCGAAAAACTGTTTTTT. Its protein product is CAISEGQGGEKLFF. The chain is built from TRBV10-3 and TRBJ1-4; TRBD1 matches at 8 bases. Trimming took 2 bases from V and 8 from J; bases not matched to a gene: 4. CDR1 and CDR2 (germline): ENHRY, SYGVKD. This CDR3 contains 14 residues.

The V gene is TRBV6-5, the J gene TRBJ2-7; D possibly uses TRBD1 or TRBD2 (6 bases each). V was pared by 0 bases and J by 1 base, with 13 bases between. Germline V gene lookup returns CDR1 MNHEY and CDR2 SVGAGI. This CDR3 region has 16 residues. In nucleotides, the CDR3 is TGTGCCAGCAGTTACTCGGCAGGGGAGGCTTCCTACGAGCAGTACTTC. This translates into CASSYSAGEASYEQYF.

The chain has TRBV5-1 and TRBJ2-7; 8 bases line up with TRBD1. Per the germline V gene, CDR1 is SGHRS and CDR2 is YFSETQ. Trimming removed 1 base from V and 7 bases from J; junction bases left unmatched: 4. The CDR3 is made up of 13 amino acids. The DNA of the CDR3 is TGCGCCAGCAGCTTGTCGACAGGGGATGAGCAGTACTTC. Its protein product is CASSLSTGDEQYF.

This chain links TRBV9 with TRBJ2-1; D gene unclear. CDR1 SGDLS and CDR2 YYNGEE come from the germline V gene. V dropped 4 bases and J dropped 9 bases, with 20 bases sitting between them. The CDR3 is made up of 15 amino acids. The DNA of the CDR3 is TGTGCCAGCAGCCCACGGTCTCTCCGCGGCGGTGAGCAGTTCTTC. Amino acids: CASSPRSLRGGEQFF.

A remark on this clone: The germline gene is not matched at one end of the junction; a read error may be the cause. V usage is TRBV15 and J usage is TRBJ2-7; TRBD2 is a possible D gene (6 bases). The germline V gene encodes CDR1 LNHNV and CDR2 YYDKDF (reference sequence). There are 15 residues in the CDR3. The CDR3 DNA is TGTGCCACCAGCAGATCCCGACCTAGCGTCGGATCCCTCCTCTTC. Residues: CATSRSRPSVGSLLF.

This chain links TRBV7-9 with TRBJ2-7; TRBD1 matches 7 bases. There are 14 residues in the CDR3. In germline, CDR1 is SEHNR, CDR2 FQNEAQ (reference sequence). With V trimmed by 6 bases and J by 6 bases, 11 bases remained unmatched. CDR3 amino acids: CASSPHRGTREQYF. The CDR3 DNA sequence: TGTGCCAGCAGTCCTCACAGGGGAACTCGCGAGCAGTACTTC. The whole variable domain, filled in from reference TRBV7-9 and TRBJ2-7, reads DTGVSQNPRHKITKRGQNVTFRCDPISEHNRLYWYRQTLGQGPEFLTYFQNEAQLEKSRLLSDRFSAERPKGSFSTLEIQRTEQGDSAMYLCASSPHRGTREQYFGPGTRLTVT.

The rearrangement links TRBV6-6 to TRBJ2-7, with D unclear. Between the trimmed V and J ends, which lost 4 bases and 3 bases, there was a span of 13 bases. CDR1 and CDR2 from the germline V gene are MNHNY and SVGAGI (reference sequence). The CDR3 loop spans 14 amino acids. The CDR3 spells CASSSSGPYYEQYF. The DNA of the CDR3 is TGTGCCAGCAGTTCTTCTGGACCCTACTACGAGCAGTACTTC.

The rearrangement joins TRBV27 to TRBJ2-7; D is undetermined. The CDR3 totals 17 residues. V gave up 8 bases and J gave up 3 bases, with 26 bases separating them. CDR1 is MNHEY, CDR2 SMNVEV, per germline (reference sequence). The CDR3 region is CASRWFSDISASYEQYF. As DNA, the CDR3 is TGTGCCAGCCGATGGTTTTCAGACATCAGCGCTAGCTACGAGCAGTACTTC.

CDR3 DNA: TGCGCCAGCAGCCAAGTTAACCCCTACAATGAGCAGTTCTTC. The encoded protein is CASSQVNPYNEQFF. The J gene is TRBJ2-1, the V gene TRBV4-1; D remains ambiguous. In germline, CDR1 is MGHRA, CDR2 YSYEKL. This CDR3 spans 14 amino acids. Deletions cut 1 base from V and 2 bases from J, with 6 bases between.

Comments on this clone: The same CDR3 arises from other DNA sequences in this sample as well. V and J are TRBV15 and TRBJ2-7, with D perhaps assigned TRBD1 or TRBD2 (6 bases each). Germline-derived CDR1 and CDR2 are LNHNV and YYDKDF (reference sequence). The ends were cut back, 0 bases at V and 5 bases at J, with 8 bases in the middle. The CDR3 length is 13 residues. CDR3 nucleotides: TGTGCCACCAGCAGAGATCGGGGGCACGAGCAGTACTTC. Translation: CATSRDRGHEQYF. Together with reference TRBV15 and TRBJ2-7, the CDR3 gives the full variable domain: DAMVIQNPRYQVTQFGKPVTLSCSQTLNHNVMYWYQQKSSQAPKLLFHYYDKDFNNEADTPDNFQSRRPNTSFCFLDIRSPGLGDTAMYLCATSRDRGHEQYFGPGTRLTVT.

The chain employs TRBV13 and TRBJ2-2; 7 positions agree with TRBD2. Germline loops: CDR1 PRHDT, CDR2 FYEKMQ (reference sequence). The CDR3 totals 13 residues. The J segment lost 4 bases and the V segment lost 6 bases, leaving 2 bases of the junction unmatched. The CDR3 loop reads CASRSGITGELFF. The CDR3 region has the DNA TGTGCCAGCAGGAGCGGGATCACCGGGGAGCTGTTTTTT.